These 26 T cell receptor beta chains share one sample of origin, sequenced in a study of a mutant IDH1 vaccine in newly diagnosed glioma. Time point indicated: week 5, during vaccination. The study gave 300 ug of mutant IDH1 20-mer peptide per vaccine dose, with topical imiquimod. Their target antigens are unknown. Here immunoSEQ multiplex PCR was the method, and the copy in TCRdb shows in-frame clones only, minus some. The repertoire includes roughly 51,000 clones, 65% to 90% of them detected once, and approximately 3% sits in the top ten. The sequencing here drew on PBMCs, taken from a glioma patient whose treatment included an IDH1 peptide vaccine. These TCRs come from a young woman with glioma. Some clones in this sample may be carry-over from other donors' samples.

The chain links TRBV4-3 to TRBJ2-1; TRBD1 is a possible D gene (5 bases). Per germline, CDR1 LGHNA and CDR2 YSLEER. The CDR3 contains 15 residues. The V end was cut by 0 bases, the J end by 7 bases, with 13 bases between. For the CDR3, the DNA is TGCGCCAGCAGCCAAGATTGGCAGGGTTGGAATGAGCAGTTCTTC. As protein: CASSQDWQGWNEQFF.

CDR3 sequence (DNA): TGTGCTAGTGGTTTTTACCCCGAAGTATCGACTAATGAAAAACTGTTTTTT. Encoded protein: CASGFYPEVSTNEKLFF. The chain carries TRBV12-5 and TRBJ1-4; D not resolved. In germline, CDR1 is LGHNT, CDR2 FRNRAP. V lost 3 bases and J 2 bases, leaving 16 bases between the germline ends. CDR3 length equals 17 residues.

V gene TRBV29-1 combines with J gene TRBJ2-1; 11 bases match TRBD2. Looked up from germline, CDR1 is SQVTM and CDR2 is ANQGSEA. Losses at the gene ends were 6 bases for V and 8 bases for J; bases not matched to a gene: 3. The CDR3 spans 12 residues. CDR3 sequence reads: CSVSLAGDEQFF. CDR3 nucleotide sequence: TGCAGCGTCTCACTAGCGGGAGATGAGCAGTTCTTC.

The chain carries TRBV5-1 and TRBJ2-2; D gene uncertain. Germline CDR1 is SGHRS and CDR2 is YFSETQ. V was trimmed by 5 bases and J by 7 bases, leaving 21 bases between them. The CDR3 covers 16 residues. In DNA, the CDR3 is TGCGCCAGCAGTAGCTTGGAAGCAGCGTCTTTCGGGGAGCTGTTTTTT. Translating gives CASSSLEAASFGELFF.

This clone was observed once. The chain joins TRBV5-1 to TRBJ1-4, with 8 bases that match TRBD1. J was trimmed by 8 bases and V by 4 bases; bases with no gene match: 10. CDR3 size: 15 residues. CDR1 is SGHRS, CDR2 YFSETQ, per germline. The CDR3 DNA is TGCGCCAGCAGCCCCGGACAGGGTAGTAGGGAAAAACTGTTTTTT. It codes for CASSPGQGSREKLFF.

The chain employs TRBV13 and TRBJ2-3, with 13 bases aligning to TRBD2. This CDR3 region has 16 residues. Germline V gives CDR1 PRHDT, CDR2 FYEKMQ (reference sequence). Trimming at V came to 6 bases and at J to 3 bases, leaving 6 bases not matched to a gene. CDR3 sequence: CASSTSGGAGTDTQYF. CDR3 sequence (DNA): TGTGCCAGCAGTACTAGCGGGGGGGCCGGAACAGATACGCAGTATTTT.

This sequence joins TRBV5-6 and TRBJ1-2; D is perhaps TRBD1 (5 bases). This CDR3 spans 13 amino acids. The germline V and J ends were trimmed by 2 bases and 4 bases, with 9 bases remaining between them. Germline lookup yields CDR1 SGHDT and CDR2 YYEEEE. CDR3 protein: CASSLTGLYGYTF. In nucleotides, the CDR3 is TGTGCCAGCAGCTTAACAGGTCTCTATGGCTACACCTTC.

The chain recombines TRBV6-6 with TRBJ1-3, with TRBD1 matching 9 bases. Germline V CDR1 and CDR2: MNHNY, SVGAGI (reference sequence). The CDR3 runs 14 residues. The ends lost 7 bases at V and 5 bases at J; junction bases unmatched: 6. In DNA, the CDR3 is TGTGCCAGCACGGAACAGGGGGCAAGAAACACCATATATTTT. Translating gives CASTEQGARNTIYF.

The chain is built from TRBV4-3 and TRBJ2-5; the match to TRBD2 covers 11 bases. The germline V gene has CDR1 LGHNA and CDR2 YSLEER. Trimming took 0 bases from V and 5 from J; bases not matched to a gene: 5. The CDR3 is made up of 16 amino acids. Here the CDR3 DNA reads TGCGCCAGCAGCCAAGAACTAGCGGGGGCTTTGGAGACCCAGTACTTC. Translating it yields CASSQELAGALETQYF.

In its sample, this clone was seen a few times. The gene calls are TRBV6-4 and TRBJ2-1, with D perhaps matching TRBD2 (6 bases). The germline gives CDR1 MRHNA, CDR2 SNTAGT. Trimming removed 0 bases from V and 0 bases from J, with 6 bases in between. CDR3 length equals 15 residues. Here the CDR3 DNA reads TGTGCCAGCAGTGACTCAGCGGGCTCCTACAATGAGCAGTTCTTC. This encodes CASSDSAGSYNEQFF.

The CDR3 sequence is CASSLGDQRDYQPQHF. DNA of the CDR3: TGTGCCAGCAGCTTAGGGGATCAAAGGGACTATCAGCCCCAGCATTTT. The chain employs TRBV7-2 and TRBJ1-5; the D gene is possibly TRBD1 (5 bases). Germline values: CDR1 SGHTA, CDR2 FQGNSA. CDR3 length: 16 amino acids. V was clipped by 1 base and J by 5 bases, with 15 bases between them.

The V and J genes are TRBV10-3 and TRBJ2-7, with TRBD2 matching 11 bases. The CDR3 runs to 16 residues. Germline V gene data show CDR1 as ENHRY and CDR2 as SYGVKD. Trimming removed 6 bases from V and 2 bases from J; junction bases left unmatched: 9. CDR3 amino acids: CAIRGGGLADTYEQYF. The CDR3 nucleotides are TGTGCCATCAGAGGGGGGGGACTAGCGGATACCTACGAGCAGTACTTC.

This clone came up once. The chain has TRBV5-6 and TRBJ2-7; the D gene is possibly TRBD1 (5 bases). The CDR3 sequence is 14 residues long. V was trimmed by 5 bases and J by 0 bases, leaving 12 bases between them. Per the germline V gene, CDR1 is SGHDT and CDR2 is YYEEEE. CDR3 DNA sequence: TGTGCCAGCAGGAATACAGGCTCCTCCTACGAGCAGTACTTC. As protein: CASRNTGSSYEQYF.

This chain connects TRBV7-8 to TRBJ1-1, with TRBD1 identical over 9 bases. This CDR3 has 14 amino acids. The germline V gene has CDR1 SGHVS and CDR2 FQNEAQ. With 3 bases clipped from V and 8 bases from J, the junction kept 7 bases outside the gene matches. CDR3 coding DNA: TGTGCCAGCAGCTTGACAGGGGGGAAATCGGAAGCTTTCTTT. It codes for CASSLTGGKSEAFF.

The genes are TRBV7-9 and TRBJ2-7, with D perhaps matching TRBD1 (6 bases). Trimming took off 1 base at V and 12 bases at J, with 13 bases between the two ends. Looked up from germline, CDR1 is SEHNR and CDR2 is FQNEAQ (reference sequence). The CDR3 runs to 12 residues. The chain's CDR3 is CASSLVQGGAYF. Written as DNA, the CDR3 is TGTGCCAGCAGCTTAGTACAGGGCGGTGCGTACTTC.

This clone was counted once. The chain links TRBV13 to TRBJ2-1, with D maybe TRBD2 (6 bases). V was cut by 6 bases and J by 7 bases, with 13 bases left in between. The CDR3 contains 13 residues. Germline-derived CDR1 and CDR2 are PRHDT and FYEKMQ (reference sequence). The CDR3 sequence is CASSLFSGNEQFF. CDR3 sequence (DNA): TGTGCCAGCAGTTTGTTTAGCGGTAATGAGCAGTTCTTC.

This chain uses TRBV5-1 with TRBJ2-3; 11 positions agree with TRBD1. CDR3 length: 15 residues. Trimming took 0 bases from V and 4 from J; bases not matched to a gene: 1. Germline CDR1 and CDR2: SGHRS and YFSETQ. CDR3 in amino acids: CASSLEGQGADTQYF. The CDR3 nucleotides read TGCGCCAGCAGCTTGGAGGGACAGGGGGCAGATACGCAGTATTTT.

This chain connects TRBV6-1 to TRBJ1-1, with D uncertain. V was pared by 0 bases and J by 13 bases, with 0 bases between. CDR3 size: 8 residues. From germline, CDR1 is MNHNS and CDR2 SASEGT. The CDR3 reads CASSEAFF. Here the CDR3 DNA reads TGTGCCAGCAGTGAAGCTTTCTTT.

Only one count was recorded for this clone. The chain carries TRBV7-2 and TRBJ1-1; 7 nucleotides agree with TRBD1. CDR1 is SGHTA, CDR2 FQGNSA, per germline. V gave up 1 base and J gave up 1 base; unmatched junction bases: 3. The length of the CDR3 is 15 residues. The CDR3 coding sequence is TGTGCCAGCAGCTTAGTGGGGGACAGGAACACTGAAGCTTTCTTT. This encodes CASSLVGDRNTEAFF.

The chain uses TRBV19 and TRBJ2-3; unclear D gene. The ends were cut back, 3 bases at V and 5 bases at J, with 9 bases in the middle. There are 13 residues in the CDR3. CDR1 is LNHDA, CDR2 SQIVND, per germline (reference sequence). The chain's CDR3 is CASSIEQRDTQYF. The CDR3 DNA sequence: TGTGCCAGTAGTATTGAGCAGCGAGATACGCAGTATTTT.

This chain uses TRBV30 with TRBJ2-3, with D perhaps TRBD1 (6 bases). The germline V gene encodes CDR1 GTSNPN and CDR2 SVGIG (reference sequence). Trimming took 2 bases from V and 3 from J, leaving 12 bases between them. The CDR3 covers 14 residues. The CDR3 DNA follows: TGTGCCTGGAGTATAAGGGGGACGACAGATACGCAGTATTTT. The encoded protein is CAWSIRGTTDTQYF. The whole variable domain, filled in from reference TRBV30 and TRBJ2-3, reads SQTIHQWPATLVQPVGSPLSLECTVEGTSNPNLYWYRQAAGRGLQLLFYSVGIGQISSEVPQNLSASRPQDRQFILSSKKLLLSDSGFYLCAWSIRGTTDTQYFGPGTRLTVL.

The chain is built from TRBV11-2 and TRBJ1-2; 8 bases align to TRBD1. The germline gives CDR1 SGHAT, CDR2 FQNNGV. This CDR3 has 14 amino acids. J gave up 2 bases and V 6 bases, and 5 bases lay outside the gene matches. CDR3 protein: CASSRDRLNYGYTF. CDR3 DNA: TGTGCCAGCAGTCGGGACAGGCTGAACTATGGCTACACCTTC.

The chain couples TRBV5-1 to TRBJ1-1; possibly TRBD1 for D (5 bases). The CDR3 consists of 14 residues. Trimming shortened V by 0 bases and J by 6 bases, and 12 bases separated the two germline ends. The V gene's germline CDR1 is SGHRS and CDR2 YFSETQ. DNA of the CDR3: TGCGCCAGCAGCTTGGAGGCAGGGATATCTGAAGCTTTCTTT. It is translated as CASSLEAGISEAFF.

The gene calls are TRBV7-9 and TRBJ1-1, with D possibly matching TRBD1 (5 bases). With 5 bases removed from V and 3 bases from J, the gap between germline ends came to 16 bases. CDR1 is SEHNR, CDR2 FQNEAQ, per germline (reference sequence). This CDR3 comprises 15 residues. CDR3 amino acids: CASSAWDLEYTEAFF. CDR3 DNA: TGTGCCAGCAGCGCCTGGGACTTGGAGTACACTGAAGCTTTCTTT.

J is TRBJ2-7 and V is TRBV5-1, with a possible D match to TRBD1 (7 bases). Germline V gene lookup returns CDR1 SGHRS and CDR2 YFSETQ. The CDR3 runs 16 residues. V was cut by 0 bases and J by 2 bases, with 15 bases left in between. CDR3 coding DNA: TGCGCCAGCAGCTTGGCCCCTAGCAGGGGGGCCTACGAGCAGTACTTC. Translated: CASSLAPSRGAYEQYF.

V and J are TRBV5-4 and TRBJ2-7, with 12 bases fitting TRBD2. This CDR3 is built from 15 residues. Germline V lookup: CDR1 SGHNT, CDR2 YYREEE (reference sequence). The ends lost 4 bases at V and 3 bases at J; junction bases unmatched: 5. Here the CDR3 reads CASSDRTSGIYEQYF. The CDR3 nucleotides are TGTGCCAGCAGCGACCGGACTAGCGGGATCTACGAGCAGTACTTC.